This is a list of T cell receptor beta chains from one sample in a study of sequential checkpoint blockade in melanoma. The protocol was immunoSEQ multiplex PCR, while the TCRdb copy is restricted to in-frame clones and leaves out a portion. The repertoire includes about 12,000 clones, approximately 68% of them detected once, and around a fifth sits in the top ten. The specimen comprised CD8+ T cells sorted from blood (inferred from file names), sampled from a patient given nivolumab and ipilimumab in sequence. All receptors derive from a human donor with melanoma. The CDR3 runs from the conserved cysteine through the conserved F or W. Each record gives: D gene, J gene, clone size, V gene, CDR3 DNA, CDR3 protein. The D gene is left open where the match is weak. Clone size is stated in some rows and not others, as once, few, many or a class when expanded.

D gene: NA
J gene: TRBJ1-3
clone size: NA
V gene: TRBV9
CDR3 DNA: TGTGCCAGCAGCGTAGTGGACATCGACTCTGGAAACACCATATATTTT
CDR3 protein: CASSVVDIDSGNTIYF

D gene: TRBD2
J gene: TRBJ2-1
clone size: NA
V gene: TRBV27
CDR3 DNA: TGTGCCAGCAGTTTATCGATGCCAATTCTAGCGGGGGGATTCAATGAGCAGTTCTTC
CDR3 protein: CASSLSMPILAGGFNEQFF

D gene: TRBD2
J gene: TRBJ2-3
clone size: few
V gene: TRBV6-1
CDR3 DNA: TGTGCCAGCAGGCAGACTAGCGGGCTGACAGATACGCAGTATTTT
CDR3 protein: CASRQTSGLTDTQYF

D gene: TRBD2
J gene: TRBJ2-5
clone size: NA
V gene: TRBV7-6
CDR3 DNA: TGTGCCAGCAGCCCAACGGGGGGGAGGGAGACCCAGTACTTC
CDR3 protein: CASSPTGGRETQYF

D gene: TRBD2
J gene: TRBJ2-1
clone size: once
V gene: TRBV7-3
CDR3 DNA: TGTGCCAGCAGCCTGACTAGCGCAAGACTCAATGAGCAGTTCTTC
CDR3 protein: CASSLTSARLNEQFF

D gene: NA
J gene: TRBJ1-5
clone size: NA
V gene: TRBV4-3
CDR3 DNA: TGCGCCAGCAGCCAAAGAGAGCCTAGCAATCAGCCCCAGCATTTT
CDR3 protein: CASSQREPSNQPQHF

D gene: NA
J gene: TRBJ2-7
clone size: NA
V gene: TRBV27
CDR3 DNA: TGTGCCAGCAGCTCCCCAGGACAGAGGGGCTACGAGCAGTACTTC
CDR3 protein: CASSSPGQRGYEQYF

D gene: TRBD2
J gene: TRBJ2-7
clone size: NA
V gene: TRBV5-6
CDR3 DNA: TGTGCCAGCAGCTTCGGGGGGGCGTACGAGCAGTACTTC
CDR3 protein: CASSFGGAYEQYF

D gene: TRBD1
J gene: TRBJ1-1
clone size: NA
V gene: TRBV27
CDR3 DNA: TGTGCCAGCAGTTCCTACAGGGGAGGTGAAGCTTTCTTT
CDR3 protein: CASSSYRGGEAFF

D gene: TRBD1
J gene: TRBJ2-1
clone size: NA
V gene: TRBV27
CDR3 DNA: TGTGCCAGCAGTTGGGGACAGGGGCACAATGAGCAGTTCTTC
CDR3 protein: CASSWGQGHNEQFF

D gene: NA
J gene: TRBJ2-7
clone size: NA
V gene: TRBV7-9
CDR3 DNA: TGTGCCAGCACTATGACAGGAACCTACGAGCAGTACTTC
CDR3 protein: CASTMTGTYEQYF

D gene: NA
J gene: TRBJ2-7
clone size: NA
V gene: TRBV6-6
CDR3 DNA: TGTGCCAGCACCGCGGGCTTGATCGACGAGCAGTACTTC
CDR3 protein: CASTAGLIDEQYF

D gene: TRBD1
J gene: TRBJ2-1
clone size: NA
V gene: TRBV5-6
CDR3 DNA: TGTGCCAGCAGCTGGGGGACAGGGGATGGGGGTGAGCAGTTCTTC
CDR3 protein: CASSWGTGDGGEQFF

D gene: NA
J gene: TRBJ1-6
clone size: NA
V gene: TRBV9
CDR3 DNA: TGTGCCAGCAGCGTGGGCAGTTATAATTCACCCCTCCACTTT
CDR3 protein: CASSVGSYNSPLHF

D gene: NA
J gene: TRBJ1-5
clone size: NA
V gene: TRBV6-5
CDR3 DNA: TGTGCCAGCAGTATGGGGCGGAGCAATCAGCCCCAGCATTTT
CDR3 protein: CASSMGRSNQPQHF

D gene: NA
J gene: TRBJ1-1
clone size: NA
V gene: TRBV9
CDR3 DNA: TGTGCCAGCAGCGTGAGGGTTACAGAATTTTTGAACACTGAAGCTTTCTTT
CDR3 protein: CASSVRVTEFLNTEAFF

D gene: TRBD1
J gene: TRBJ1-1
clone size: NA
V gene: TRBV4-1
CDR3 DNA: TGCGCCAGCAGCTTGACAGGGGGCGGTGAAGCTTTCTTT
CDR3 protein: CASSLTGGGEAFF

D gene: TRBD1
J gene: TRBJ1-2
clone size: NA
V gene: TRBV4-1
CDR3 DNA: TGCGCCAGCAGCCATCTGACGGGGACAGGGGATGGCTACACCTTC
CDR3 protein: CASSHLTGTGDGYTF

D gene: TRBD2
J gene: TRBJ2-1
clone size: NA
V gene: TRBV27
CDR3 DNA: TGTGCCAGCAGTTTTTCGGTAGCGGGGGACAATGAGCAGTTCTTC
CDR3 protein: CASSFSVAGDNEQFF

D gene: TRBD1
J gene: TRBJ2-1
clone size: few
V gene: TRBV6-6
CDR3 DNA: TGTGCCAGCAGTTACGACGGGACAGATTACAATGAGCAGTTCTTC
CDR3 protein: CASSYDGTDYNEQFF